The 2 T cell receptor beta chains in this list originate from one sample, sequenced in a study of T cell responses to AZD1222 COVID-19 vaccine. Sequenced by immunoSEQ multiplex PCR; TCRdb stores in-frame clones only, minus some. The repertoire holds around 180,000 clones, with around nine tenths as singletons. Sequenced here: peripheral blood, sampled on day 0 of AZD1222 vaccination. The source of these receptors is an adult in good health.

The chain is built from TRBV25-1 and TRBJ2-5, with 9 bases fitting TRBD1. Germline V lookup: CDR1 MGHDK, CDR2 SYGVNS. CDR3 length: 13 amino acids. The junction had 7 bases not matched to a gene; V was cut back by 8 bases and J by 6 bases. The CDR3 is CASLSDRGKTQYF. CDR3 nucleotides: TGTGCCAGCTTATCGGACAGGGGAAAGACCCAGTACTTC. Using reference TRBV25-1 and TRBJ2-5 for the parts outside the CDR3, the full variable domain is EADIYQTPRYLVIGTGKKITLECSQTMGHDKMYWYQQDPGMELHLIHYSYGVNSTEKGDLSSESTVSRIRTEHFPLTLESARPSHTSQYLCASLSDRGKTQYFGPGTRLLVL.

The sample holds one count of this clone. CDR3 bases: TGTGCCAGTGGAGGCGGACCAGACGGTACAACTAATGAAAAACTGTTTTTT. Translating it yields CASGGGPDGTTNEKLFF. The chain links TRBV19 to TRBJ1-4; D is uncertain. V shed 8 bases and J shed 0 bases, with 19 bases lying between them. The CDR3 length is 17 residues. Germline loops: CDR1 LNHDA, CDR2 SQIVND (reference sequence). Together with reference TRBV19 and TRBJ1-4, the CDR3 gives the full variable domain: DGGITQSPKYLFRKEGQNVTLSCEQNLNHDAMYWYRQDPGQGLRLIYYSQIVNDFQKGDIAEGYSVSREKKESFPLTVTSAQKNPTAFYLCASGGGPDGTTNEKLFFGSGTQLSVL.